A single T cell receptor beta chain is shown here with its context. Its specificity is not known. The data derive from a study of cytomegalovirus exposure and HLA in healthy donors. It was with 60 Vbeta and 13 Jbeta primers that the PCR ran. Data came from immunoSEQ multiplex PCR; TCRdb stores just in-frame clones and leaves some out. The sample yields 130,000 or so clones, over 75% seen once. Study results and caveats: Prior analysis indicated that the majority of TCR beta V segments exhibited productivity approximately 87% or approximately 30% of the time. Common viral pathogens were later found to be apparently linked to several of the most significant clusters.

V was clipped by 6 bases and J by 0 bases; unmatched bases: 1. Germline CDR1 and CDR2: SNHLY and FYNNEI. The CDR3 covers 16 residues. The sequence derives from a middle-aged man in good health and CMV-seronegative. Source material: PBMCs. This sequence joins TRBV2 and TRBJ2-1; 14 bases agree with TRBD2. CDR3 DNA: TGTGCCAGCAGCGGACTAGCGGGGGGCTCCTACAATGAGCAGTTCTTC. Encoded protein: CASSGLAGGSYNEQFF.